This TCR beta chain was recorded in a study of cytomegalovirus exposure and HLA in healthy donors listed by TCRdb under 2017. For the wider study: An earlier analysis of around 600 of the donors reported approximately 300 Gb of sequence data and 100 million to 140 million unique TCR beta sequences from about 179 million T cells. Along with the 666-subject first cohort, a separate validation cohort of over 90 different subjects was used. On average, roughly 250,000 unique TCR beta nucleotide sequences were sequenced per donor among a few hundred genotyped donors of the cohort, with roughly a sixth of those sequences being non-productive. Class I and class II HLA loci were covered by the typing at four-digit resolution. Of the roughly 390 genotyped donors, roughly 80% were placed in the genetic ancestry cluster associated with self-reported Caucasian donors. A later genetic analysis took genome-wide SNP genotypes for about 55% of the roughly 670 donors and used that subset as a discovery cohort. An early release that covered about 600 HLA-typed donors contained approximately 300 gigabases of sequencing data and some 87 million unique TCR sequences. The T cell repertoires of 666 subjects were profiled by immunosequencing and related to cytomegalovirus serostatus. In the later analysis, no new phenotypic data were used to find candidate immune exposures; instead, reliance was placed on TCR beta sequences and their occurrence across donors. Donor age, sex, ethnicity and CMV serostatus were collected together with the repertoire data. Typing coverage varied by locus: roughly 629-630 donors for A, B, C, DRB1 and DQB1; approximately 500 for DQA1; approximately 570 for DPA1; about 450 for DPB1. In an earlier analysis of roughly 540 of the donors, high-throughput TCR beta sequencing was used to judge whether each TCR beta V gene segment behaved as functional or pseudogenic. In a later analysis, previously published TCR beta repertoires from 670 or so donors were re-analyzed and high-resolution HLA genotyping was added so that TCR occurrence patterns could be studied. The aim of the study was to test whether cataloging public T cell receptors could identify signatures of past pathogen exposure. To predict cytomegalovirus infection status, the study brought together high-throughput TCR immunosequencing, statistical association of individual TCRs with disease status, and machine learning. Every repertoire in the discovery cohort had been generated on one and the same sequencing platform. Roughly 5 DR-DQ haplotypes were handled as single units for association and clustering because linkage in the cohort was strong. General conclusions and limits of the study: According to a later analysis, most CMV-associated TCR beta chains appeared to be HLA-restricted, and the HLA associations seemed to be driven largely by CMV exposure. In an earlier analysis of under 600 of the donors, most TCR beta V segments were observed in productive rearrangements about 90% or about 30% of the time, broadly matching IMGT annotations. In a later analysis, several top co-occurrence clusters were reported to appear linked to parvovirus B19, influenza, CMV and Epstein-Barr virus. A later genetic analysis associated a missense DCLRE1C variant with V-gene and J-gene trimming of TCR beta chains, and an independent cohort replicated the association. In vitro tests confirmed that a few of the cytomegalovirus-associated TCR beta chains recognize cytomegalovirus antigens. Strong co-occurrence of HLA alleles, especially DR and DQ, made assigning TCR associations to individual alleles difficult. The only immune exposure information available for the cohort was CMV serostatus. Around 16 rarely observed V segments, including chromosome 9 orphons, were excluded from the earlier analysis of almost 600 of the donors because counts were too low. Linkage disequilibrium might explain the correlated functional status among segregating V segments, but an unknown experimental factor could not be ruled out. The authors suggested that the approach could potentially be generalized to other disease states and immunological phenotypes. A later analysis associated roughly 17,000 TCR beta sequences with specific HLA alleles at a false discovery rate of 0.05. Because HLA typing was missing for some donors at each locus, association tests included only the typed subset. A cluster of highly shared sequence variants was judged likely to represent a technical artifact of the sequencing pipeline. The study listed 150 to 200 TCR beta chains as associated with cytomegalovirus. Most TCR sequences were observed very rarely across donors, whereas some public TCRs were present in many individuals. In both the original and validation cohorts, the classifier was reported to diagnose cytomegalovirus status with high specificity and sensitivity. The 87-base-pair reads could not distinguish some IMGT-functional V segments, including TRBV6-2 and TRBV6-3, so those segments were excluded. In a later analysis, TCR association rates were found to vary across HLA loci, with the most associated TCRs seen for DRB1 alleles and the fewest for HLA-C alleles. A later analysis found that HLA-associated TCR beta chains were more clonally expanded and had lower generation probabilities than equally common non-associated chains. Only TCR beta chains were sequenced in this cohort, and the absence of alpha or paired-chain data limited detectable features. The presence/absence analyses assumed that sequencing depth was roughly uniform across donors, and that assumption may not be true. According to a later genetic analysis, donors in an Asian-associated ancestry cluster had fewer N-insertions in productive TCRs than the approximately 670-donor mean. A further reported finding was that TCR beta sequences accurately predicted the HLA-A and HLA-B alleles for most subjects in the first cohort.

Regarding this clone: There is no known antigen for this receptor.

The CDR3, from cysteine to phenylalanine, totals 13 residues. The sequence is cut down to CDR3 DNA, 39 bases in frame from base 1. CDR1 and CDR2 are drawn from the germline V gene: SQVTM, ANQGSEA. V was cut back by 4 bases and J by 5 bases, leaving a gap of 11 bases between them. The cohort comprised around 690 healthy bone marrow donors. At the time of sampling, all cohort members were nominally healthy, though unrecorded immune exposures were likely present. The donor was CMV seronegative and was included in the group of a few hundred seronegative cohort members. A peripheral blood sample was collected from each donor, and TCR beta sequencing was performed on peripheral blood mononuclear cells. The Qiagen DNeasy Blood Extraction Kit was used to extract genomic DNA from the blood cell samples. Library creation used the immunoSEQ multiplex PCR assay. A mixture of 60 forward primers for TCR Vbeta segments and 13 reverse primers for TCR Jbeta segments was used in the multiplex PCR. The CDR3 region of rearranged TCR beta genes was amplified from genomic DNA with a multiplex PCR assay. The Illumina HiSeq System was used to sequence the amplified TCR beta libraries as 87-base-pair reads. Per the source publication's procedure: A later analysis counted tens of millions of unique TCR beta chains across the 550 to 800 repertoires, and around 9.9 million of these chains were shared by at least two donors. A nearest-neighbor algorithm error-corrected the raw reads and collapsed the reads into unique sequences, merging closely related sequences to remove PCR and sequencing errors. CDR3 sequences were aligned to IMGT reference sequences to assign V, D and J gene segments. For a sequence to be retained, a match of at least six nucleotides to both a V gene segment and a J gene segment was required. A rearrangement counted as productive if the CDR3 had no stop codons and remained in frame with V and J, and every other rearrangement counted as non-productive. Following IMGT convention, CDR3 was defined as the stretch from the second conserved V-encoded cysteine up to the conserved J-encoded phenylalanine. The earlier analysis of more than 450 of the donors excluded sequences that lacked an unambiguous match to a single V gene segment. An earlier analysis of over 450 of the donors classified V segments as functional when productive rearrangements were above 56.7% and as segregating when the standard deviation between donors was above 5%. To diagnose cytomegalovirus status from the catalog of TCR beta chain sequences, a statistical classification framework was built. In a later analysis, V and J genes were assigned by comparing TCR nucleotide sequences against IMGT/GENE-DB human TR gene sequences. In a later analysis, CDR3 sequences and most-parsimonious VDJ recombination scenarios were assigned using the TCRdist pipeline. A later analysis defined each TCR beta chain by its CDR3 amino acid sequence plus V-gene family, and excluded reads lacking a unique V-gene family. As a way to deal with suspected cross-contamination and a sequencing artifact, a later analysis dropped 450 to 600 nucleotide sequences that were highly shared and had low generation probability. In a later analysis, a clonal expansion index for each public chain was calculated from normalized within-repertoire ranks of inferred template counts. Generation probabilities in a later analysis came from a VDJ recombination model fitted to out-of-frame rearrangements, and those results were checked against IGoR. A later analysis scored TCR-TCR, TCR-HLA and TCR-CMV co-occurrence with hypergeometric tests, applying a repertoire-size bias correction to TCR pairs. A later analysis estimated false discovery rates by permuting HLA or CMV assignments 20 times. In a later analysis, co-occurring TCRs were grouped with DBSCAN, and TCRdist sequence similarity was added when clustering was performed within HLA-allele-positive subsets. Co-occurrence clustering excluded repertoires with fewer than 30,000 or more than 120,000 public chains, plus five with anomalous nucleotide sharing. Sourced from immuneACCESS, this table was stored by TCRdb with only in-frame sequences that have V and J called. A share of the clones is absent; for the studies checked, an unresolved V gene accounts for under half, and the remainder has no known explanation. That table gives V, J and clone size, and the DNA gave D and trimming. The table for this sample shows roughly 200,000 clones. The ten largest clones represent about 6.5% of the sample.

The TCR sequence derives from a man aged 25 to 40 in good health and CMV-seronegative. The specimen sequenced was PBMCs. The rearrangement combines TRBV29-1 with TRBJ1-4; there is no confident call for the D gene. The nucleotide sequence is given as TGCAGCGTTGTAATACGGTTAAATGAAAAACTGTTTTTT. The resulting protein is CSVVIRLNEKLFF.